These 23 T cell receptor beta chains originate from one sample sequenced in a study of cytomegalovirus exposure and HLA in healthy donors. The PCR ran on 60 Vbeta and 13 Jbeta primers. Some clones are missing from TCRdb's copy, which holds only in-frame ones; the method was immunoSEQ multiplex PCR. This sample yields some 180,000 clones, of which about three quarters are seen a single time; around 1.6% belongs to the top ten. The sample was PBMCs. The receptors were sampled from a man aged 18-30 years in good health and CMV-seronegative.

The rearrangement uses TRBV4-2 and TRBJ2-7; 7 nucleotides agree with TRBD2. Germline-derived CDR1 and CDR2 are LGHNA and YNFKEQ. The J segment lost 1 base and the V segment lost 1 base, leaving 7 bases of the junction unmatched. The CDR3 has 16 amino acids. The CDR3 bases are TGTGCCAGCAGCCAAGTTGGGGGGGACTCATCCTACGAGCAGTACTTC. Amino acids: CASSQVGGDSSYEQYF.

The chain joins TRBV19 to TRBJ1-2; possible D gene TRBD1, 5 bases. Germline lookup yields CDR1 LNHDA and CDR2 SQIVND (reference sequence). The CDR3 loop spans 14 amino acids. Trimming removed 4 bases at V and 8 bases at J, with 17 bases between. CDR3 sequence reads: CASSKGTPSWGYTF. CDR3 DNA sequence: TGTGCCAGTAGTAAAGGGACTCCGTCCTGGGGCTACACCTTC.

V usage is TRBV28 and J usage is TRBJ2-7, with a tentative D call TRBD2 (6 bases). CDR1 MDHEN and CDR2 SYDVKM come from the germline V gene. V was clipped by 3 bases and J by 2 bases, with 11 bases between them. The CDR3 spans 14 residues. CDR3 DNA: TGTGCCAGCAGTTTCCGGGACTTTCCCTACGAGCAGTACTTC. This translates into CASSFRDFPYEQYF.

The chain has TRBV11-2 and TRBJ2-7, with 7 bases that match TRBD2. The CDR3 has 14 residues. Trimming took 7 bases from V and 2 from J; bases not matched to a gene: 8. CDR1 and CDR2 from the germline V gene are SGHAT and FQNNGV. The CDR3 region has the DNA TGTGCCAGCACTCAGGAGCGGGGCCCCTACGAGCAGTACTTC. This sequence encodes CASTQERGPYEQYF. Using reference TRBV11-2 and TRBJ2-7 for the parts outside the CDR3, the full variable domain is EAGVAQSPRYKIIEKRQSVAFWCNPISGHATLYWYQQILGQGPKLLIQFQNNGVVDDSQLPKDRFSAERLKGVDSTLKIQPAKLEDSAVYLCASTQERGPYEQYFGPGTRLTVT.

J is TRBJ2-1 and V is TRBV20-1, with D unclear. There are 11 residues in the CDR3. The V end was cut by 1 base, the J end by 7 bases, with 5 bases between. Germline assignment: CDR1 DFQATT and CDR2 SNEGSKA (reference sequence). The CDR3 DNA reads as TGCAGTGCTAGAGTATCGAATGAGCAGTTCTTC. Translation: CSARVSNEQFF.

The chain links TRBV7-8 to TRBJ1-6; no firm D call. V gave up 6 bases and J gave up 9 bases, with 12 bases separating them. Germline-derived CDR1 and CDR2 are SGHVS and FQNEAQ. This CDR3 has 13 amino acids. The CDR3 bases are TGTGCCAGCAGTTTGGACGGGAGTTCACCCCTCCACTTT. Amino acid sequence: CASSLDGSSPLHF.

This clone showed up just a few times. The chain joins TRBV5-6 to TRBJ1-4, with 9 bases fitting TRBD1. Unmatched junction bases numbered 2, after V lost 4 bases and J lost 4 bases. CDR1 SGHDT and CDR2 YYEEEE come from the germline V gene. The CDR3 consists of 14 residues. CDR3 nucleotides: TGTGCCAGCAGCGGGACAGGGTTTAATGAAAAACTGTTTTTT. As protein: CASSGTGFNEKLFF.

This chain links TRBV28 with TRBJ2-6; D is uncertain. Per the germline V gene, CDR1 is MDHEN and CDR2 is SYDVKM. CDR3 length: 17 residues. Between the trimmed V and J ends, which lost 6 bases and 0 bases, there was a span of 15 bases. In DNA form, the CDR3 reads TGTGCCAGCAGACTATCCACGTCGTACTCTGGGGCCAACGTCCTGACTTTC. Amino acids: CASRLSTSYSGANVLTF.

CDR3 in DNA: TGCGCCAGCAGCTTGGCCTTGGGAGGGGTTAGCACAGATACGCAGTATTTT. Residues: CASSLALGGVSTDTQYF. V and J are TRBV5-1 and TRBJ2-3, with 7 positions matching TRBD2. This CDR3 spans 17 amino acids. Trimming took 0 bases from V and 0 from J; bases not matched to a gene: 7. Germline CDR1 is SGHRS and CDR2 is YFSETQ. The whole variable domain, remainder taken from reference TRBV5-1 and TRBJ2-3, is KAGVTQTPRYLIKTRGQQVTLSCSPISGHRSVSWYQQTPGQGLQFLFEYFSETQRNKGNFPGRFSGRQFSNSRSEMNVSTLELGDSALYLCASSLALGGVSTDTQYFGPGTRLTVL.

The chain has TRBV7-2 and TRBJ2-3; TRBD2 matches 9 bases. The germline V gene encodes CDR1 SGHTA and CDR2 FQGNSA. The trim removed 2 bases at V and 5 bases at J, leaving 8 bases unmatched. The CDR3 has 16 residues. The CDR3 nucleotides read TGTGCCAGCAGCTTATCTAGCGGGGCTGGTAAAGATACGCAGTATTTT. Protein: CASSLSSGAGKDTQYF.

As concerns this clone: One end of the junction does not line up with germline, which may come from a read error. Here the CDR3 DNA reads TGTGCCAGCAGCTTGGGTTATCGGACAACCTCTGCCTTC. This codes for CASSLGYRTTSAF. The chain is built from TRBV5-6 and TRBJ1-2; TRBD1 might be the D (5 bases). Looked up from germline, CDR1 is SGHDT and CDR2 is YYEEEE. The CDR3 length is 13 residues.

The chain employs TRBV27 and TRBJ1-2, with 8 bases aligning to TRBD1. V shed 6 bases, J shed 5 bases, and the junction held 8 bases outside the gene matches. The CDR3 runs 14 residues. Germline loops: CDR1 MNHEY, CDR2 SMNVEV (reference sequence). The CDR3 reads CASSPRQGSYGYTF. The CDR3 region has the DNA TGTGCCAGCAGCCCACGACAGGGGAGTTATGGCTACACCTTC.

The genes are TRBV12-2 and TRBJ1-6; TRBD1, as called in the table, went unchecked against the DNA. TRBV12-2 is given as a pseudogene. This CDR3 has 20 residues. Here the CDR3 DNA reads TGTGCAAGTCGCCCACCCATATTAGGGCTAGGGGATCGGGATAATTCACCCCTCCACTTT. This translates into CASRPPILGLGDRDNSPLHF.

The rearrangement uses TRBV28 and TRBJ1-1; the match to TRBD1 covers 7 bases. Germline V CDR1 and CDR2: MDHEN, SYDVKM. V was clipped by 7 bases and J by 11 bases; unmatched bases: 16. This CDR3 comprises 14 residues. CDR3 residues: CASTQGGQNSGAFF. DNA for the CDR3: TGTGCCAGCACCCAAGGGGGCCAGAATTCTGGGGCTTTCTTT.

This clone occurred a few times. The chain carries TRBV7-9 and TRBJ1-1; 7 positions match TRBD1. Germline V lookup: CDR1 SEHNR, CDR2 FQNEAQ (reference sequence). This CDR3 is built from 13 residues. V shed 2 bases and J 4 bases; nucleotides not matched to a gene: 1. Here the CDR3 reads CASSLQGGTEAFF. Written as DNA, the CDR3 is TGTGCCAGCAGCTTACAGGGGGGCACTGAAGCTTTCTTT.

The chain links TRBV2 to TRBJ1-3, with 8 bases lining up with TRBD1. CDR1 and CDR2 from the germline V gene are SNHLY and FYNNEI. V was pared by 2 bases and J by 2 bases, with 2 bases of the junction left unmatched. The CDR3 spans 15 residues. CDR3 sequence reads: CASSERQGTGNTIYF. Here the CDR3 DNA reads TGTGCCAGCAGTGAAAGACAGGGGACTGGAAACACCATATATTTT.

This clone was seen once. This chain uses TRBV7-9 with TRBJ2-1, with D possibly being TRBD1 (5 bases). The length of the CDR3 is 14 residues. Trimming took 11 bases from V and 0 from J, leaving 14 bases between them. CDR1 is SEHNR and CDR2 is FQNEAQ in the germline V gene (reference sequence). CDR3 in DNA: TGTGCCTCCAGGGTCGAAGACTCCTACAATGAGCAGTTCTTC. Amino acid sequence: CASRVEDSYNEQFF.

The chain recombines TRBV25-1 with TRBJ2-1; 9 bases are a match to TRBD2. Germline-derived CDR1 and CDR2 are MGHDK and SYGVNS. Losses at the gene ends were 4 bases for V and 6 bases for J; bases not matched to a gene: 1. The CDR3 runs 13 residues. Here the CDR3 reads CASSVSGSNEQFF. The CDR3 DNA reads TGTGCCAGCAGTGTTAGCGGGAGCAATGAGCAGTTCTTC.

The rearrangement uses TRBV27 and TRBJ2-7, with 8 bases matching TRBD2. The length of the CDR3 is 15 residues. Trimming cost V 0 bases and J 5 bases; bases outside gene matches: 6. CDR1 is MNHEY, CDR2 SMNVEV, per germline (reference sequence). This CDR3 reads CASSLSGLVGNEQYF. In DNA form, the CDR3 reads TGTGCCAGCAGTTTATCGGGACTAGTTGGCAACGAGCAGTACTTC.

V is TRBV5-4 and J is TRBJ1-6; the D gene is possibly TRBD1 (6 bases). V lost 0 bases, J lost 5 bases, and 15 bases lay in between. The CDR3 is made up of 17 amino acids. Germline V gene data show CDR1 as SGHNT and CDR2 as YYREEE (reference sequence). The CDR3 sequence: CASSLVRGNRNNSPLHF. CDR3 sequence (DNA): TGTGCCAGCAGCTTGGTCAGGGGCAATCGTAATAATTCACCCCTCCACTTT.

As to this clone: An end of the junction differs from the germline gene, which may be a read error. The J gene is TRBJ2-7, the V gene TRBV6-1; D is perhaps TRBD1 (6 bases). The CDR3 consists of 15 residues. Germline CDR1 and CDR2: MNHNS and SASEGT. The CDR3 DNA sequence: TGTGCCAGCAGGGAAGCCCCCGACAGGTCCTACGAGCAGTACTTC. As protein: CASREAPDRSYEQYF.

The chain uses TRBV18 and TRBJ1-2, with a possible D match to TRBD1 (5 bases). Germline V gene data show CDR1 as KGHSH and CDR2 as LQKENI. CDR3 length: 14 amino acids. Trimming removed 2 bases from V and 8 bases from J, with 15 bases in between. CDR3 bases: TGTGCCAGCTCACCAACAGGTGAGACTGGGGGCTACACCTTC. It encodes CASSPTGETGGYTF.

The chain carries TRBV28 and TRBJ2-5, with 8 bases matching TRBD2. This CDR3 spans 16 amino acids. Per germline, CDR1 MDHEN and CDR2 SYDVKM. V shed 5 bases and J 1 base; nucleotides not matched to a gene: 9. The CDR3 DNA sequence: TGTGCCAGCAGTCCTTTTACGGGGGGGACCCAAGAGACCCAGTACTTC. This translates into CASSPFTGGTQETQYF.